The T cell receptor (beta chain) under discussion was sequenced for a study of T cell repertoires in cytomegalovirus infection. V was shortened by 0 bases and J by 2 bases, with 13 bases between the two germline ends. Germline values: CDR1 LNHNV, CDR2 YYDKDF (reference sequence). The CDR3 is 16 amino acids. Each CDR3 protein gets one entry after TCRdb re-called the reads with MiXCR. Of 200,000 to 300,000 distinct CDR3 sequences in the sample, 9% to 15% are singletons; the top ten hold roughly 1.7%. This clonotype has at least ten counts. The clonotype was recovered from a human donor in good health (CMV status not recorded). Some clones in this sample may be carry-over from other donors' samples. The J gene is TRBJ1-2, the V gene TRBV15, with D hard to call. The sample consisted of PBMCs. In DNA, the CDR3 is TGTGCCACCAGCAGAGAGAAGGCTAATCCCAACTATGGCTACACCTTC. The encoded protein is CATSREKANPNYGYTF.